This TCR beta chain was profiled in a study of blood T cell repertoires in COVID-19. Across the whole study: Samples taken during acute and convalescent COVID-19 were collected in the United States, Italy and Spain. The analysed material was cDNA or gDNA that came from T cells, B-cell-depleted T cells, or PBMCs.

CDR1 and CDR2 (germline): SGHRS, YFSETQ. Between the trimmed V and J ends, which lost 0 bases and 0 bases, there was a span of 12 bases. This CDR3 has 17 residues. Per the original data handling: Nucleated cell number was recorded as an estimate derived from reference gene primer amplification. Data came from immunoSEQ multiplex PCR; TCRdb stores just in-frame clones and leaves some out. V, J and clone size derive from that table, while D and trimming were established from the DNA sequence. Of about 130,000 clones in the sample, over 85% were seen once. The sequencing sample was made of peripheral blood. The rearrangement uses TRBV5-1 and TRBJ1-4, with D unresolved. The receptor was derived from a man in his fifties or sixties with active COVID-19. CDR3 coding DNA: TGCGCCAGCAGCTTGGGTTGGGCAGTAGCAACTAATGAAAAACTGTTTTTT. Translating gives CASSLGWAVATNEKLFF.